The 29 T cell receptor beta chains presented below share a single source sample, sequenced in a study of T cell responses to AZD1222 COVID-19 vaccine. Profiled with immunoSEQ multiplex PCR; TCRdb holds only in-frame clones, not every one. Seen here are roughly 120,000 clones, around 92% observed once, and the top ten hold around 4%. The specimen comprised peripheral blood, sampled on day 0 of AZD1222 vaccination. These receptors all stem from an adult in good health.

As regards this clone: Other DNA variants within this sample encode the same CDR3. The rearrangement joins TRBV7-3 to TRBJ1-1; D unclear. The ends were cut back, 2 bases at V and 0 bases at J, with 4 bases in the middle. Germline CDR1 and CDR2: SGHTA and FQGTGA. The CDR3 extends over 13 amino acids. As DNA, the CDR3 is TGTGCCAGCAGCTTACATATGAACACTGAAGCTTTCTTT. Amino acid sequence: CASSLHMNTEAFF.

The CDR3, as DNA: TGTGCCAGCAGCCTCGACCGGGCCGGTATGAACACTGAAGCTTTCTTT. Its translation is CASSLDRAGMNTEAFF. This chain joins TRBV14 and TRBJ1-1, with D unclear. V lost 4 bases and J lost 0, with 15 bases in between. Germline-derived CDR1 and CDR2 are SGHDN and FVKESK. The CDR3 extends over 16 amino acids.

A single count supports this clone. This sequence joins TRBV6-2 or TRBV6-3 and TRBJ2-7, with 10 bases identical to TRBD1. J was trimmed by 4 bases and V by 1 base; bases with no gene match: 10. CDR3 length: 17 residues. From germline, CDR1 is MNHEY and CDR2 SVGEGT. In nucleotides, the CDR3 is TGTGCCAGCAGTTACTTCTCCGGGACAGGGGATGTGTACGAGCAGTACTTC. It specifies CASSYFSGTGDVYEQYF.

The chain joins TRBV19 to TRBJ1-2; 7 bases agree with TRBD1. CDR3 length: 15 amino acids. The ends lost 0 bases at V and 7 bases at J; junction bases unmatched: 8. Per the germline V gene, CDR1 is LNHDA and CDR2 is SQIVND (reference sequence). The CDR3 region has the DNA TGTGCCAGTAGTATAGATGGCGGACGACAGGGTGGCTACACCTTC. Translated, it gives CASSIDGGRQGGYTF.

J is TRBJ2-3 and V is TRBV15; TRBD1 matches 10 bases. The CDR3 consists of 16 residues. Trimming took 1 base from V and 3 from J; bases not matched to a gene: 4. CDR1 and CDR2 from the germline V gene are LNHNV and YYDKDF (reference sequence). The CDR3 region is CATSRGRQGATDTQYF. CDR3 in DNA: TGTGCCACCAGCAGAGGTAGACAGGGGGCTACAGATACGCAGTATTTT.

The J gene is TRBJ1-2, the V gene TRBV11-2; D may be TRBD1 (6 bases). Germline lookup yields CDR1 SGHAT and CDR2 FQNNGV. The CDR3 consists of 14 residues. Trimming took 4 bases from V and 4 from J, leaving 13 bases between them. The CDR3 bases are TGTGCCAGCAGCTCCTCAGGGGTCAGCTATGGCTACACCTTC. It specifies CASSSSGVSYGYTF.

The chain carries TRBV7-3 and TRBJ2-7; D is uncertain. From germline, CDR1 is SGHTA and CDR2 FQGTGA. Trimming shortened V by 5 bases and J by 0 bases, and 14 bases separated the two germline ends. The CDR3 covers 15 residues. DNA for the CDR3: TGTGCCAGCAGCCTAGATGTAGGGTACTCCTACGAGCAGTACTTC. Encoded protein: CASSLDVGYSYEQYF.

This chain joins TRBV28 and TRBJ2-5, with 7 bases that match TRBD1. Germline loops: CDR1 MDHEN, CDR2 SYDVKM. The CDR3 spans 14 residues. J lost 5 bases, V lost 6 bases, and 9 bases had no gene match. The CDR3, as DNA: TGTGCCAGCAGCAGACAGGGTTGGGGGGAGACCCAGTACTTC. Amino acids: CASSRQGWGETQYF. Drawing the rest from reference TRBV28 and TRBJ2-5, the complete variable domain is DVKVTQSSRYLVKRTGEKVFLECVQDMDHENMFWYRQDPGLGLRLIYFSYDVKMKEKGDIPEGYSVSREKKERFSLILESASTNQTSMYLCASSRQGWGETQYFGPGTRLLVL.

The chain joins TRBV9 to TRBJ2-5; possibly TRBD1 or TRBD2 for D (5 bases each). The CDR3 loop spans 17 amino acids. The ends were cut back, 0 bases at V and 2 bases at J, with 17 bases in the middle. Germline V lookup: CDR1 SGDLS, CDR2 YYNGEE. CDR3 in amino acids: CASSVGSIGTKQETQYF. CDR3 in DNA: TGTGCCAGCAGCGTAGGGAGTATCGGGACGAAACAAGAGACCCAGTACTTC.

V usage is TRBV5-1 and J usage is TRBJ2-7; D ambiguous. The CDR3 loop spans 12 amino acids. From germline, CDR1 is SGHRS and CDR2 YFSETQ. V dropped 2 bases and J dropped 3 bases, with 6 bases sitting between them. The CDR3 spells CASSFGNYEQYF. The CDR3 DNA follows: TGCGCCAGCAGCTTTGGGAACTACGAGCAGTACTTC.

The chain combines TRBV29-1 with TRBJ2-1; no reliable D call. This CDR3 has 16 amino acids. Germline lookup yields CDR1 SQVTM and CDR2 ANQGSEA. The ends were cut back, 1 base at V and 7 bases at J, with 20 bases in the middle. The CDR3 DNA reads TGCAGCGTTGAAGCCGGCCTTGATAGACTTTTAAATGAGCAGTTCTTC. This gives the protein CSVEAGLDRLLNEQFF.

CDR3 bases: TGCGCCAGCAGCCAGCTAGCGGGGGAAGAGACCCAGTACTTC. It specifies CASSQLAGEETQYF. The chain uses TRBV4-1 and TRBJ2-5; TRBD2 agrees at 10 bases. The V and J ends lost 3 bases and 3 bases, in that order; junction bases with no gene match: 1. The CDR3 loop spans 14 amino acids. Germline lookup yields CDR1 MGHRA and CDR2 YSYEKL.

This clone has only one observation. The V call is TRBV7-3, the J call TRBJ2-1, with 7 bases identical to TRBD1. The trim removed 5 bases at V and 1 base at J, leaving 11 bases unmatched. In germline, CDR1 is SGHTA, CDR2 FQGTGA. The CDR3 runs 17 residues. CDR3 protein: CASSPAPGQTSYNEQFF. The CDR3 nucleotides read TGTGCCAGCAGCCCCGCTCCGGGACAGACTTCCTACAATGAGCAGTTCTTC.

This rearrangement joins TRBV2 to TRBJ2-2; D is possibly TRBD2 (6 bases). CDR3 size: 16 residues. The V and J ends lost 5 bases and 1 base respectively, with 14 bases between them. Germline V gene lookup returns CDR1 SNHLY and CDR2 FYNNEI. Written as DNA, the CDR3 is TGTGCCAGCAGTATTCTGGGACTTATGAACACCGGGGAGCTGTTTTTT. It is translated as CASSILGLMNTGELFF.

CDR3 in amino acids: CASSSDSEGGELFF. The CDR3 DNA sequence: TGTGCCAGCAGTTCTGACTCGGAGGGCGGGGAGCTGTTTTTT. The chain couples TRBV6-5 to TRBJ2-2; D might be TRBD2 (6 bases). The CDR3 is 14 amino acids. Germline V CDR1 and CDR2: MNHEY, SVGAGI. Trimming took 4 bases from V and 7 from J, leaving 13 bases between them.

The V and J genes are TRBV5-1 and TRBJ1-3; 7 bases agree with TRBD1. The length of the CDR3 is 17 residues. Germline V CDR1 and CDR2: SGHRS, YFSETQ. The junction had 10 bases not matched to a gene; V was cut back by 4 bases and J by 0 bases. The CDR3 region is CASSPTGAQSSGNTIYF. The CDR3 nucleotides are TGCGCCAGCAGCCCTACAGGGGCCCAGAGCTCTGGAAACACCATATATTTT. Looking up the rest from reference TRBV5-1 and TRBJ1-3 gives the full variable domain: KAGVTQTPRYLIKTRGQQVTLSCSPISGHRSVSWYQQTPGQGLQFLFEYFSETQRNKGNFPGRFSGRQFSNSRSEMNVSTLELGDSALYLCASSPTGAQSSGNTIYFGEGSWLTVV.

The chain carries TRBV4-1 and TRBJ1-3, with unresolved D. The V gene lost 1 base and the J gene lost 2 bases, with 9 bases spanning the gap. CDR1 is MGHRA and CDR2 is YSYEKL in the germline V gene. The CDR3 has 15 residues. CDR3 loop: CASSQGSGAGNTIYF. The CDR3 nucleotides are TGCGCCAGCAGCCAAGGCAGCGGGGCTGGAAACACCATATATTTT.

This clone was counted once. This sequence joins TRBV7-2 and TRBJ1-5; possibly TRBD1 for D (5 bases). CDR3 length equals 15 residues. Germline V gives CDR1 SGHTA, CDR2 FQGNSA. The V and J ends lost 5 bases and 3 bases respectively, with 14 bases between them. The CDR3 nucleotides read TGTGCCAGCAGCCCTATGAGGGGATTCAATCAGCCCCAGCATTTT. Translation: CASSPMRGFNQPQHF.

The chain joins TRBV28 to TRBJ1-5; 10 positions agree with TRBD1. Germline V gene sequence: CDR1 MDHEN, CDR2 SYDVKM. V gave up 7 bases and J gave up 4 bases; unmatched junction bases: 7. This CDR3 has 15 amino acids. The CDR3 is CASTIPGQGNQPQHF. The CDR3 region has the DNA TGTGCCAGCACCATTCCGGGACAGGGGAATCAGCCCCAGCATTTT.

The V call is TRBV19, the J call TRBJ2-2; TRBD1 matches at 7 bases. Germline-derived CDR1 and CDR2 are LNHDA and SQIVND (reference sequence). J lost 9 bases, V lost 7 bases, and 8 bases had no gene match. This CDR3 comprises 13 residues. The CDR3 protein is CASNPGQFRELFF. CDR3 sequence (DNA): TGTGCCAGTAATCCGGGACAGTTCCGGGAGCTGTTTTTT.

The table lists this clone with a few counts. The rearrangement joins TRBV28 to TRBJ1-4, with 10 bases identical to TRBD1. Germline values: CDR1 MDHEN, CDR2 SYDVKM. V trimming: 5 bases; J trimming: 8 bases; junction bases outside the gene matches: 8. This CDR3 region has 15 residues. The CDR3: CASSPPGQGTEKLFF. DNA for the CDR3: TGTGCCAGCAGTCCTCCGGGACAGGGGACCGAAAAACTGTTTTTT.

The chain has TRBV7-2 and TRBJ2-6, with D unclear. The CDR3 is 15 residues long. The germline V and J ends were trimmed by 1 base and 2 bases, with 6 bases remaining between them. Germline V gene sequence: CDR1 SGHTA, CDR2 FQGNSA. For the CDR3, the DNA is TGTGCCAGCAGCTTAGAAGCCGCTGGGGCCAACGTCCTGACTTTC. Its protein product is CASSLEAAGANVLTF. The full variable domain, with the rest looked up from reference TRBV7-2 and TRBJ2-6, is GAGVSQSPSNKVTEKGKDVELRCDPISGHTALYWYRQSLGQGLEFLIYFQGNSAPDKSGLPSDRFSAERTGGSVSTLTIQRTQQEDSAVYLCASSLEAAGANVLTFGAGSRLTVL.

The chain links TRBV5-1 to TRBJ2-1, with D uncertain. From germline, CDR1 is SGHRS and CDR2 YFSETQ. The length of the CDR3 is 14 residues. With 0 bases removed from V and 8 bases from J, the gap between germline ends came to 12 bases. CDR3 nucleotides: TGCGCCAGCAGCTTGGGCCGGGCCCCCCATGAGCAGTTCTTC. The encoded protein is CASSLGRAPHEQFF.

The chain has TRBV19 and TRBJ1-2, with TRBD1 matching 7 bases. Germline CDR1 and CDR2: LNHDA and SQIVND (reference sequence). J lost 6 bases, V lost 3 bases, and 10 bases had no gene match. This CDR3 comprises 15 residues. CDR3 residues: CASSIGVRGIDGYTF. The CDR3 DNA sequence: TGTGCCAGTAGTATTGGTGTCAGGGGGATCGATGGCTACACCTTC. Drawing the rest from reference TRBV19 and TRBJ1-2, the complete variable domain is DGGITQSPKYLFRKEGQNVTLSCEQNLNHDAMYWYRQDPGQGLRLIYYSQIVNDFQKGDIAEGYSVSREKKESFPLTVTSAQKNPTAFYLCASSIGVRGIDGYTFGSGTRLTVV.

The chain combines TRBV19 with TRBJ1-3; D not certain. CDR1 and CDR2 from the germline V gene are LNHDA and SQIVND (reference sequence). The length of the CDR3 is 12 residues. V shed 0 bases and J shed 4 bases, with 1 base lying between them. CDR3 coding DNA: TGTGCCAGTAGTATAGAGGGAAACACCATATATTTT. Amino acids: CASSIEGNTIYF. The entire variable domain, with the rest obtained from reference TRBV19 and TRBJ1-3, is as follows: DGGITQSPKYLFRKEGQNVTLSCEQNLNHDAMYWYRQDPGQGLRLIYYSQIVNDFQKGDIAEGYSVSREKKESFPLTVTSAQKNPTAFYLCASSIEGNTIYFGEGSWLTVV.

V usage is TRBV27 and J usage is TRBJ2-3; tentative D call: TRBD2 (5 bases). V was clipped by 1 base and J by 4 bases, with 12 bases between them. Germline CDR1 MNHEY, CDR2 SMNVEV (reference sequence). The CDR3 loop spans 15 amino acids. CDR3 amino acids: CASSLWETGADTQYF. Written as DNA, the CDR3 is TGTGCCAGCAGTTTATGGGAGACCGGAGCAGATACGCAGTATTTT.

The rearrangement links TRBV24-1 to TRBJ2-2; maybe TRBD1 (5 bases). Looked up from germline, CDR1 is KGHDR and CDR2 is SFDVKD. V gave up 9 bases and J gave up 5 bases, with 12 bases separating them. CDR3 length: 13 amino acids. For the CDR3, the DNA is TGTGCCACCCGACTGCAGGGTACCGGGGAGCTGTTTTTT. Translation: CATRLQGTGELFF.

V usage is TRBV6-5 and J usage is TRBJ1-6; the D gene is possibly TRBD1 (5 bases). Between the trimmed V and J ends, which lost 6 bases and 9 bases, there was a span of 12 bases. CDR3 length: 13 residues. Germline CDR1 reads MNHEY; CDR2 reads SVGAGI. The CDR3 region has the DNA TGTGCCAGCAGGGGACGAATGGGTTCACCCCTCCACTTT. It is translated as CASRGRMGSPLHF.

The V gene is TRBV29-1, the J gene TRBJ2-3; 9 bases are shared with TRBD2. V trimming: 5 bases; J trimming: 3 bases; junction bases outside the gene matches: 3. The CDR3 runs to 13 residues. Germline V gene lookup returns CDR1 SQVTM and CDR2 ANQGSEA. CDR3 loop: CSVRLAGTDTQYF. The CDR3 nucleotides are TGCAGCGTTCGCCTAGCGGGAACAGATACGCAGTATTTT.